These 8 T cell receptor beta chains were sequenced from one sample in a study of neurological immune-mediated disorders. One entry per CDR3 protein, called by TCRdb with MiXCR from the 5' RACE reads. The data hold about 21,000 distinct CDR3 sequences, with approximately 5.9% observed a single time. Source material: CD8+ T cells from blood. The receptors originated from a young man in good health.

This clonotype has a count of ten or more. This chain joins TRBV9 and TRBJ2-5, with D perhaps TRBD2 (7 bases). Per the germline V gene, CDR1 is SGDLS and CDR2 is YYNGEE. This CDR3 is 14 amino acids long. V lost 4 bases and J 1 base, leaving 11 bases between the germline ends. Here the CDR3 DNA reads TGTGCCAGCAGCAAAGGGGGGGCCCAAGAGACCCAGTACTTC. This sequence encodes CASSKGGAQETQYF.

This clonotype was counted at least ten times. The chain employs TRBV10-3 and TRBJ2-1, with D unclear. This CDR3 is built from 12 residues. V shed 4 bases and J shed 5 bases, with 6 bases lying between them. The germline gives CDR1 ENHRY, CDR2 SYGVKD. CDR3 sequence reads: CAISAFDNEQFF. The DNA for the CDR3 is TGTGCCATCAGTGCTTTTGACAATGAGCAGTTCTTC.

The gene calls are TRBV19 and TRBJ2-3, with 11 nucleotides matching TRBD2. Germline CDR1 is LNHDA and CDR2 is SQIVND (reference sequence). The trim removed 8 bases at V and 9 bases at J, leaving 7 bases unmatched. The CDR3 runs to 13 residues. The CDR3 sequence: CASRLAGPGTQYF. The CDR3 nucleotides are TGTGCCAGTCGACTAGCGGGGCCCGGCACGCAGTATTTT.

This clonotype was counted ten times or more. The gene calls are TRBV5-1 and TRBJ1-1; maybe TRBD1 (5 bases). Germline assignment: CDR1 SGHRS and CDR2 YFSETQ. This CDR3 has 15 residues. The V gene lost 3 bases and the J gene lost 1 base, with 13 bases spanning the gap. CDR3 loop: CASSWMDGANTEAFF. In nucleotides, the CDR3 is TGCGCCAGCAGCTGGATGGACGGGGCGAACACTGAAGCTTTCTTT.

At least ten counts were recorded for this clonotype. The CDR3 DNA reads as TGTGCCAGCAGCCAAGATCGAGCGGGGGGCCCCAACACCGGGGAGCTGTTTTTT. Encoded protein: CASSQDRAGGPNTGELFF. The rearrangement joins TRBV3-1 to TRBJ2-2, with TRBD2 matching 9 bases. This CDR3 has 18 residues. The germline gives CDR1 LGHDT, CDR2 YNNKEL (reference sequence). Unmatched junction bases numbered 7, after V lost 0 bases and J lost 2 bases.

This clonotype was observed at least ten times. The genes are TRBV27 and TRBJ2-1; 12 bases align to TRBD1. The ends lost 1 base at V and 9 bases at J; junction bases unmatched: 7. Per germline, CDR1 MNHEY and CDR2 SMNVEV (reference sequence). The CDR3 has 16 residues. DNA for the CDR3: TGTGCCAGCAGTTTATGGGACAGGGGGCTGGGGAGTGAGCAGTTCTTC. Amino acids: CASSLWDRGLGSEQFF.

Ten or more counts support this clonotype. The chain has TRBV27 and TRBJ2-3; no firm D call. From germline, CDR1 is MNHEY and CDR2 SMNVEV (reference sequence). V lost 2 bases and J 1 base, leaving 7 bases between the germline ends. CDR3 length: 14 amino acids. The CDR3 region is CASSLQARTDTQYF. CDR3 DNA sequence: TGTGCCAGCAGTTTACAGGCCCGCACAGATACGCAGTATTTT.

The sample holds many counts of this clonotype. V gene TRBV28 combines with J gene TRBJ1-1, with D maybe TRBD1 (5 bases). The V end was cut by 5 bases, the J end by 2 bases, with 12 bases between. CDR3 length: 14 residues. Germline V gives CDR1 MDHEN, CDR2 SYDVKM. The CDR3: CASSTEGTNTEAFF. In DNA form, the CDR3 reads TGTGCCAGCAGTACCGAGGGGACCAACACTGAAGCTTTCTTT.